Listed here are 30 T cell receptor beta chains from one sample, sequenced in a study of OX40 agonist ivuxolimab in advanced cancers. Sequenced by immunoSEQ multiplex PCR; TCRdb stores in-frame clones only, minus some. The profile covers just over 40,000 clones, with around 89% appearing a single time and roughly a quarter taken by the ten largest. This material consisted of CD4+ or CD8+ T cells sorted from blood, taken in a trial of the OX40 agonist ivuxolimab. The receptors stem from an adult with an advanced solid tumor such as melanoma, head and neck, liver or kidney cancer.

The chain is built from TRBV7-6 and TRBJ1-1, with D maybe TRBD1 (6 bases). Germline V gene data show CDR1 as SGHVS and CDR2 as FNYEAQ. The ends were cut back, 5 bases at V and 0 bases at J, with 28 bases in the middle. The CDR3 is 20 amino acids. CDR3 DNA sequence: TGTGCCAGCAGCCCACGAGGCGCGCGGGACAATTCTAGGATGAACACTGAAGCTTTCTTT. Amino acids: CASSPRGARDNSRMNTEAFF.

The CDR3 sequence: CASSYGRSYEQYF. DNA for the CDR3: TGTGCCAGCAGTTATGGCCGGAGCTACGAGCAGTACTTC. This chain uses TRBV28 with TRBJ2-7; D not resolved. CDR1 is MDHEN and CDR2 is SYDVKM in the germline V gene. Between the trimmed V and J ends, which lost 4 bases and 3 bases, there was a span of 10 bases. The CDR3 runs to 13 residues.

The chain recombines TRBV27 with TRBJ1-2, with D possibly TRBD1 on 6 matching bases. Germline loops: CDR1 MNHEY, CDR2 SMNVEV (reference sequence). The V gene lost 5 bases and the J gene lost 6 bases, with 16 bases spanning the gap. CDR3 length: 14 residues. CDR3 loop: CASSLLGGANGYTF. CDR3 DNA: TGTGCCAGCAGTCTCCTAGGGGGGGCGAATGGCTACACCTTC.

J is TRBJ1-1 and V is TRBV28; TRBD1 is a possible D gene (5 bases). The CDR3 totals 23 residues. The V gene's germline CDR1 is MDHEN and CDR2 SYDVKM. V dropped 2 bases and J dropped 1 base, with 35 bases sitting between them. The CDR3 coding sequence is TGTGCCAGCAGTTTAACCCCTCCCGACGTAGCGGGGGGTGGATTTTGGGGGAACACTGAAGCTTTCTTT. This encodes CASSLTPPDVAGGGFWGNTEAFF.

The chain couples TRBV5-6 to TRBJ2-1; no clear D. Germline-derived CDR1 and CDR2 are SGHDT and YYEEEE. V was pared by 3 bases and J by 0 bases, with 7 bases between. The CDR3 is 14 residues long. CDR3 region: CASSSRSSYNEQFF. In DNA, the CDR3 is TGTGCCAGCAGCTCCCGAAGCTCCTACAATGAGCAGTTCTTC.

The chain employs TRBV27 and TRBJ2-1; D is undetermined. The length of the CDR3 is 13 residues. The germline V gene has CDR1 MNHEY and CDR2 SMNVEV (reference sequence). Trimming cost V 5 bases and J 2 bases, with 7 bases left between them. The CDR3 here is CASSPRAYNEQFF. DNA of the CDR3: TGTGCCAGCAGTCCAAGGGCCTACAATGAGCAGTTCTTC.

The chain uses TRBV10-3 and TRBJ2-3; perhaps TRBD2 as D (6 bases). CDR1 and CDR2 (germline): ENHRY, SYGVKD. V lost 0 bases, J lost 1 base, and 11 bases lay in between. The length of the CDR3 is 16 residues. The CDR3, as DNA: TGTGCCATCAGTGAGTCGATAGCTAGCGGCACAGATACGCAGTATTTT. Protein product: CAISESIASGTDTQYF.

CDR3 amino acids: CASSARLAGVGNEQFF. DNA of the CDR3: TGCGCCAGCAGCGCCCGACTAGCGGGAGTGGGCAATGAGCAGTTCTTC. The rearrangement links TRBV5-1 to TRBJ2-1, with 12 bases aligning to TRBD2. In germline, CDR1 is SGHRS, CDR2 YFSETQ. V trimming: 4 bases; J trimming: 6 bases; junction bases outside the gene matches: 8. This CDR3 comprises 16 residues.

The chain employs TRBV7-2 and TRBJ2-7, with no clear D. Trimming removed 1 base at V and 1 base at J, with 8 bases between. The length of the CDR3 is 14 residues. The V gene's germline CDR1 is SGHTA and CDR2 FQGNSA. CDR3 region: CASSLVPGSYEQYF. The CDR3 DNA sequence: TGTGCCAGCAGCTTAGTTCCGGGTTCCTACGAGCAGTACTTC. The whole variable domain, remainder taken from reference TRBV7-2 and TRBJ2-7, is GAGVSQSPSNKVTEKGKDVELRCDPISGHTALYWYRQSLGQGLEFLIYFQGNSAPDKSGLPSDRFSAERTGGSVSTLTIQRTQQEDSAVYLCASSLVPGSYEQYFGPGTRLTVT.

This clone was detected only once. For the CDR3, the DNA is TGTGCCAGCAGTTACGACCCCTTCTACACCGGGGAGCTGTTTTTT. This translates into CASSYDPFYTGELFF. The chain couples TRBV6-5 to TRBJ2-2; D ambiguous. This CDR3 has 15 amino acids. From germline, CDR1 is MNHEY and CDR2 SVGAGI. V lost 2 bases, J lost 3 bases, and 10 bases lay in between.

The chain combines TRBV4-2 with TRBJ2-1; 11 nucleotides align to TRBD2. The V gene's germline CDR1 is LGHNA and CDR2 YNFKEQ. J gave up 4 bases and V 3 bases, and 8 bases lay outside the gene matches. The CDR3 consists of 17 residues. CDR3 protein: CASSHASGTSGYNEQFF. DNA for the CDR3: TGTGCCAGCAGCCACGCGTCCGGGACTAGCGGATACAATGAGCAGTTCTTC.

The chain uses TRBV6-5 and TRBJ2-6, with a tentative D call TRBD1 (5 bases). The germline gives CDR1 MNHEY, CDR2 SVGAGI. V shed 4 bases and J shed 4 bases, with 8 bases lying between them. The CDR3 consists of 14 residues. Here the CDR3 DNA reads TGTGCCAGCAGTTTTACAGGCGGGGCCAACGTCCTGACTTTC. This sequence encodes CASSFTGGANVLTF.

The chain has TRBV9 and TRBJ1-5; D not resolved. V lost 0 bases and J 7 bases, leaving 8 bases between the germline ends. The CDR3 totals 13 residues. Germline V lookup: CDR1 SGDLS, CDR2 YYNGEE. The CDR3 DNA reads as TGTGCCAGCAGCGTAGCCCCGGGGCAGCCCCAGCATTTT. It encodes CASSVAPGQPQHF.

This chain links TRBV7-6 with TRBJ2-1; 11 bases are a match to TRBD2. The CDR3 covers 18 residues. Germline V gene sequence: CDR1 SGHVS, CDR2 FNYEAQ. With V trimmed by 6 bases and J by 7 bases, 17 bases remained unmatched. In DNA form, the CDR3 reads TGTGCCAGCAGATTAAACGCCCGACTAGCGGGAACTGGAAATGAGCAGTTCTTC. Translation gives CASRLNARLAGTGNEQFF. The full variable domain, with the rest looked up from reference TRBV7-6 and TRBJ2-1, is GAGVSQSPRYKVTKRGQDVALRCDPISGHVSLYWYRQALGQGPEFLTYFNYEAQQDKSGLPNDRFSAERPEGSISTLTIQRTEQRDSAMYRCASRLNARLAGTGNEQFFGPGTRLTVL.

This clone came up a few times. V gene TRBV27 combines with J gene TRBJ2-7; 8 bases line up with TRBD2. V was pared by 6 bases and J by 4 bases, with 11 bases of the junction left unmatched. Per germline, CDR1 MNHEY and CDR2 SMNVEV (reference sequence). This CDR3 has 15 residues. The DNA for the CDR3 is TGTGCCAGCAGCTCGACTAGCGCCCAAGTTTACGAGCAGTACTTC. Residues: CASSSTSAQVYEQYF.

V gene TRBV7-9 combines with J gene TRBJ2-7; maybe TRBD2 (5 bases). V lost 5 bases and J 6 bases, leaving 14 bases between the germline ends. CDR3 length: 13 residues. In germline, CDR1 is SEHNR, CDR2 FQNEAQ (reference sequence). CDR3 nucleotide sequence: TGTGCCAGCAGCGCCGGGGTAGGACGCGAGCAGTACTTC. Its protein product is CASSAGVGREQYF.

The genes are TRBV28 and TRBJ1-3; possible D gene TRBD1, 5 bases. CDR3 size: 14 residues. Germline V gene lookup returns CDR1 MDHEN and CDR2 SYDVKM. Deletions cut 5 bases from V and 0 bases from J, with 8 bases between. The CDR3 nucleotides read TGTGCCAGCAGTCTGGACAACTCTGGAAACACCATATATTTT. Protein: CASSLDNSGNTIYF.

This rearrangement joins TRBV28 to TRBJ2-7, with 13 bases that match TRBD2. This CDR3 spans 14 amino acids. V lost 4 bases to trimming and J lost 9 bases; unmatched junction nucleotides: 6. Germline CDR1 reads MDHEN; CDR2 reads SYDVKM. Here the CDR3 DNA reads TGTGCCAGCAGTTCAGGAACTAGCGGGAGGGGGCAGTACTTC. Translation: CASSSGTSGRGQYF.

The table lists this clone with a count of one. This sequence joins TRBV6-8 and TRBJ1-5, with a tentative D call TRBD1 (5 bases). The CDR3 spans 17 residues. Per germline, CDR1 MNHGY and CDR2 SAAAGT. Trimming stripped 0 bases from V and 0 bases from J, with 12 bases between. CDR3 sequence reads: CASSYSEGFCSNQPQHF. The CDR3, as DNA: TGTGCCAGCAGTTACTCAGAGGGGTTCTGTAGCAATCAGCCCCAGCATTTT.

The chain is built from TRBV11-2 and TRBJ1-1; D unresolved. The V gene lost 5 bases and the J gene lost 6 bases, with 19 bases spanning the gap. CDR1 is SGHAT, CDR2 FQNNGV, per germline. The CDR3 is made up of 15 amino acids. The CDR3 spells CASSPTLQRAAEAFF. The CDR3 DNA reads TGTGCCAGCAGCCCGACCTTACAGAGGGCGGCTGAAGCTTTCTTT.

V and J are TRBV27 and TRBJ2-7; no clear D. The ends were cut back, 5 bases at V and 0 bases at J, with 17 bases in the middle. Germline CDR1 reads MNHEY; CDR2 reads SMNVEV (reference sequence). This CDR3 has 16 amino acids. In DNA, the CDR3 is TGTGCCAGCAGTCCCCTGCGAGAGACAAGCTCCTACGAGCAGTACTTC. Protein: CASSPLRETSSYEQYF.

This chain links TRBV27 with TRBJ2-6, with D uncertain. V lost 3 bases and J 0 bases, leaving 9 bases between the germline ends. The length of the CDR3 is 16 residues. Germline V gene sequence: CDR1 MNHEY, CDR2 SMNVEV (reference sequence). The CDR3 is CASSLYSTSGANVLTF. The DNA of the CDR3 is TGTGCCAGCAGTTTGTACTCTACCTCTGGGGCCAACGTCCTGACTTTC.

CDR3 residues: CASSPIGNYGYTF. CDR3 in DNA: TGTGCCAGCAGTCCTATTGGTAACTATGGCTACACCTTC. The chain carries TRBV28 and TRBJ1-2; D remains unclear. This CDR3 is built from 13 residues. Trimming left V 5 bases short and J 1 base short, with 8 bases between. Germline values: CDR1 MDHEN, CDR2 SYDVKM.

CDR3 in amino acids: CASSYRPGSGANVLTF. DNA for the CDR3: TGTGCCAGCAGTTACCGGCCGGGCTCTGGGGCCAACGTCCTGACTTTC. This chain joins TRBV6-6 and TRBJ2-6; D not certain. Trimming shortened V by 2 bases and J by 0 bases, and 8 bases separated the two germline ends. This CDR3 has 16 amino acids. The germline V gene has CDR1 MNHNY and CDR2 SVGAGI (reference sequence).

This clone was found once. This chain connects TRBV30 to TRBJ1-6; 7 positions agree with TRBD1. V shed 2 bases, J shed 10 bases, and the junction held 5 bases outside the gene matches. The CDR3 runs to 13 residues. Germline values: CDR1 GTSNPN, CDR2 SVGIG (reference sequence). The DNA for the CDR3 is TGTGCCTGGAGTCCCAACAGGGGCTCACCCCTCCACTTT. It codes for CAWSPNRGSPLHF. The full variable domain, its missing parts supplied by reference TRBV30 and TRBJ1-6, is SQTIHQWPATLVQPVGSPLSLECTVEGTSNPNLYWYRQAAGRGLQLLFYSVGIGQISSEVPQNLSASRPQDRQFILSSKKLLLSDSGFYLCAWSPNRGSPLHFGNGTRLTVT.

This clone is a singleton in its sample. The chain combines TRBV5-4 with TRBJ2-2; D perhaps matches TRBD1 (5 bases). The CDR3 extends over 16 amino acids. In germline, CDR1 is SGHNT, CDR2 YYREEE (reference sequence). The ends were cut back, 0 bases at V and 7 bases at J, with 16 bases in the middle. The CDR3 reads CASSLDRQGPGGELFF. CDR3 nucleotides: TGTGCCAGCAGCTTGGATCGGCAGGGTCCGGGCGGGGAGCTGTTTTTT. The variable domain in full, with the rest retrieved from reference TRBV5-4 and TRBJ2-2, is ETGVTQSPTHLIKTRGQQVTLRCSSQSGHNTVSWYQQALGQGPQFIFQYYREEENGRGNFPPRFSGLQFPNYSSELNVNALELDDSALYLCASSLDRQGPGGELFFGEGSRLTVL.

V is TRBV12-5 and J is TRBJ2-3; 10 bases fit TRBD1. V shed 5 bases and J 4 bases; nucleotides not matched to a gene: 9. The CDR3 covers 16 residues. Germline V gives CDR1 LGHNT, CDR2 FRNRAP. In nucleotides, the CDR3 is TGTGCTAGTGGTCCCCCGGGACAGGGGATCTCAGATACGCAGTATTTT. Amino acid sequence: CASGPPGQGISDTQYF.

The chain carries TRBV6-4 and TRBJ1-2; the match to TRBD1 covers 8 bases. The CDR3 has 15 residues. Germline V lookup: CDR1 MRHNA, CDR2 SNTAGT. V shed 10 bases and J 4 bases; nucleotides not matched to a gene: 14. CDR3 in amino acids: CATSPWAGGRYGYTF. CDR3 DNA: TGTGCCACCTCGCCTTGGGCAGGGGGCCGCTATGGCTACACCTTC.

This chain connects TRBV9 to TRBJ2-3; 7 bases map to TRBD2. V was clipped by 4 bases and J by 2 bases; unmatched bases: 13. The CDR3 covers 17 residues. CDR1 is SGDLS and CDR2 is YYNGEE in the germline V gene. The CDR3 region is CASSRGLGSRHTDTQYF. The DNA for the CDR3 is TGTGCCAGCAGCCGTGGACTAGGATCCCGTCACACAGATACGCAGTATTTT.

The rearrangement uses TRBV6-1 and TRBJ1-1, with 9 bases that match TRBD1. Germline-derived CDR1 and CDR2 are MNHNS and SASEGT. The CDR3 length is 12 residues. The junction had 3 bases not matched to a gene; V was cut back by 6 bases and J by 7 bases. CDR3 coding DNA: TGTGCCAGCAGGGGGACAGGGTTTGAAGCTTTCTTT. Protein product: CASRGTGFEAFF.